This is a list of T cell receptor beta chains from one sample in a study of T cell changes during pregnancy in multiple sclerosis. Sequencing used immunoSEQ multiplex PCR; TCRdb keeps in-frame clones, though not all of them. Of more than 55,000 clones in the sample, about 91% were seen once. Material: peripheral blood, obtained after pregnancy. These receptors originate from a female donor with multiple sclerosis, enrolled in a pregnancy study. The CDR3 runs from the conserved cysteine through the conserved F or W. D genes are given only for firm matches. Clone size is given for some rows only: seen once, a few or many times, or a class if the clone is expanded.

j_gene: TRBJ1-2
d_gene: -
v_gene: TRBV7-9
abundance: -
CDR3nt: TGTGCCAGCAACCGGGTCGCCGATGGCTACACCTTC
CDR3aa: CASNRVADGYTF

j_gene: TRBJ1-5
d_gene: -
v_gene: TRBV4-3
abundance: -
CDR3nt: TGCGCCAGCAGCCAGTCCCCCTATCAGCCCCAGCATTTT
CDR3aa: CASSQSPYQPQHF

j_gene: TRBJ2-2
d_gene: -
v_gene: TRBV7-9
abundance: -
CDR3nt: TGTGCCAGCAGCTTAACGGCCAGGGGTGTTACCGGGGAGCTGTTTTTT
CDR3aa: CASSLTARGVTGELFF

j_gene: TRBJ1-1
d_gene: -
v_gene: TRBV14
abundance: -
CDR3nt: TGTGCCAGCAGCGGCCTCGATGGGAGCATGAACACTGAAGCTTTCTTT
CDR3aa: CASSGLDGSMNTEAFF

j_gene: TRBJ2-3
d_gene: TRBD2
v_gene: TRBV7-3
abundance: -
CDR3nt: TGTGCCAGCAGCTTCGTTGGACTAGGAGCAGATACGCAGTATTTT
CDR3aa: CASSFVGLGADTQYF

j_gene: TRBJ2-1
d_gene: TRBD2
v_gene: TRBV19
abundance: -
CDR3nt: TGTGCCAGTAGTCATAGGTCCGGGGGAGGGGTCTGGTACAATGAGCAGTTCTTC
CDR3aa: CASSHRSGGGVWYNEQFF

j_gene: TRBJ2-1
d_gene: -
v_gene: TRBV27
abundance: -
CDR3nt: TGTGCCAGCAGTCCTACAGGGTACAATGAGCAGTTCTTC
CDR3aa: CASSPTGYNEQFF

j_gene: TRBJ1-3
d_gene: -
v_gene: TRBV5-6
abundance: -
CDR3nt: TGTGCCAGCAGCTGGGTTGCCGGGACAAAATCTGGAAACACCATATATTTT
CDR3aa: CASSWVAGTKSGNTIYF

j_gene: TRBJ2-3
d_gene: TRBD2
v_gene: TRBV5-4
abundance: -
CDR3nt: TGTGCCAGCAGCACAAGCGGGGGGCCGAGCACAGATACGCAGTATTTT
CDR3aa: CASSTSGGPSTDTQYF

j_gene: TRBJ2-3
d_gene: TRBD1
v_gene: TRBV28
abundance: -
CDR3nt: TGTGCCAGCAGTCCCCCCGGGACAGGACCAACAGATACGCAGTATTTT
CDR3aa: CASSPPGTGPTDTQYF

j_gene: TRBJ1-2
d_gene: -
v_gene: TRBV6-6
abundance: -
CDR3nt: TGTGCCAGCAGTTCCCCCTTTCGGAGAGTCTATGGCTACACCTTC
CDR3aa: CASSSPFRRVYGYTF

j_gene: TRBJ1-1
d_gene: -
v_gene: TRBV12-5
abundance: -
CDR3nt: TGTGCTAGTGGTTTGACCCCCGATGGACAGTCCCTATCTAACACTGAAGCTTTCTTT
CDR3aa: CASGLTPDGQSLSNTEAFF

j_gene: TRBJ1-2
d_gene: -
v_gene: TRBV9
abundance: -
CDR3nt: TGTGCCAGCAGCGTAGAGTCGGGGGGCTACACCTTC
CDR3aa: CASSVESGGYTF

j_gene: TRBJ1-4
d_gene: -
v_gene: TRBV19
abundance: once
CDR3nt: TGTGCCAGCCGAGAGGAGGGAACTAATGAAAAACTGTTTTTT
CDR3aa: CASREEGTNEKLFF

j_gene: TRBJ1-2
d_gene: -
v_gene: TRBV7-8
abundance: -
CDR3nt: TGTGCCAGCAGCGGCCGGGACACCTACTATGGCTACACCTTC
CDR3aa: CASSGRDTYYGYTF

j_gene: TRBJ1-6
d_gene: -
v_gene: TRBV5-6
abundance: -
CDR3nt: TGTGCCAGCAGCTTTAGCCGGGACACTCGACGTGAGAATTCACCCCTCCACTTT
CDR3aa: CASSFSRDTRRENSPLHF

j_gene: TRBJ1-2
d_gene: -
v_gene: TRBV5-1
abundance: -
CDR3nt: TGCGCCAGCAGCTCCCCCGGGACTGCCGGTAACTCCTATGGCTACACCTTC
CDR3aa: CASSSPGTAGNSYGYTF

j_gene: TRBJ1-1
d_gene: TRBD1
v_gene: TRBV9
abundance: -
CDR3nt: TGTGCCAGCAGCGTAGGACAGGGGGCGGCTGAAGCTTTCTTT
CDR3aa: CASSVGQGAAEAFF

j_gene: TRBJ2-7
d_gene: -
v_gene: TRBV9
abundance: -
CDR3nt: TGTGCCAGCAGCGTCGGGACATGGGACTACGAGCAGTACTTC
CDR3aa: CASSVGTWDYEQYF

j_gene: TRBJ2-3
d_gene: TRBD2
v_gene: TRBV30
abundance: -
CDR3nt: TGTGCCTGGGGAGCGGGGGGGTCAGATACGCAGTATTTT
CDR3aa: CAWGAGGSDTQYF

j_gene: TRBJ1-2
d_gene: -
v_gene: TRBV28
abundance: -
CDR3nt: TGTGCCAGCAGTTTGGGAGGCTATGGCTACACCTTC
CDR3aa: CASSLGGYGYTF

j_gene: TRBJ2-7
d_gene: TRBD2
v_gene: TRBV15
abundance: -
CDR3nt: TGTGCCACCAGCTCGAGGCGACTAGCGGGGGGCCCCGGCTACGAGCAGTACTTC
CDR3aa: CATSSRRLAGGPGYEQYF

j_gene: TRBJ2-1
d_gene: -
v_gene: TRBV11-3
abundance: -
CDR3nt: TGTGCCAGCAGCTTAGGTCCAGGGGATGAGCAGTTCTTC
CDR3aa: CASSLGPGDEQFF